This T cell receptor beta chain came from a study of blood T cell repertoires in COVID-19. On the study more broadly: Specimens from acute and convalescent COVID-19 originated in the United States, Italy and Spain. PBMCs, B-cell-depleted T cells, or T cells provided the cDNA or gDNA that made up the material.

Germline CDR1 KGHSH, CDR2 LQKENI. CDR3 size: 17 residues. V dropped 5 bases and J dropped 0 bases, with 20 bases sitting between them. Study processing details: The assay estimated nucleated cells by amplifying reference gene primers. Sequencing was performed with immunoSEQ multiplex PCR; in TCRdb, only in-frame clones are kept and a portion is missing. V and J calls and clone size come straight from that table; D and trimming were deduced from the DNA. This sample has over 100,000 clones, with over 70% found just once. Sequencing was done on a sample of peripheral blood. This chain joins TRBV18 and TRBJ2-7; D may be TRBD2 (6 bases). The receptor was isolated from a human donor in a cohort sampled during active or convalescent COVID-19. CDR3 protein: CASSRGIVADDSYEQYF. Written as DNA, the CDR3 is TGTGCCAGCTCAAGAGGGATCGTAGCGGACGACTCCTACGAGCAGTACTTC.